One sample yielded the 20 T cell receptor beta chains listed below, sequenced in a study of cytomegalovirus exposure and HLA in healthy donors listed by TCRdb under 2017. The library was made by the immunoSEQ multiplex PCR assay. A mixture of 60 forward primers for TCR Vbeta segments and 13 reverse primers for TCR Jbeta segments was used in the multiplex PCR. TCRdb limited this immuneACCESS table to in-frame rearrangements with V and J called. A share of clones is missing; checked studies link under half to unresolved V genes, and the rest is unexplained. Counted in this sample were 100,000 or so clones; over 60% of them appeared once. Around 4.6% of the sample is held by the ten biggest clonotypes. Sequenced input: PBMCs. These receptor sequences come from a middle-aged woman in good health and CMV-seropositive.

Regarding this clone: Mismatch with germline at one junction end may stem from a read error. This chain links TRBV7-9 with TRBJ2-2; maybe TRBD2 (5 bases). The CDR3 sequence is 15 residues long. From germline, CDR1 is SEHNR and CDR2 FQNEAQ (reference sequence). CDR3 sequence: CSSSLVLALAGELFF. Here the CDR3 DNA reads TGTTCCAGCAGCTTAGTTCTGGCACTAGCCGGGGAGCTGTTTTTT.

This chain links TRBV21-1 with TRBJ2-1; TRBD1 is the table's D call and was not checked against the DNA. TRBV21-1 is marked as a pseudogene. The CDR3 has 17 residues. DNA for the CDR3: TGTGCCAGCAGCAAAGGACCGGGACACCCGAACTACAATGAGCAGTTCTTC. Amino acids: CASSKGPGHPNYNEQFF.

The CDR3 reads CASSPTGYEQYF. CDR3 in DNA: TGTGCCAGCAGCCCGACAGGGTACGAGCAGTACTTC. The J gene is TRBJ2-7, the V gene TRBV11-3; 7 bases align to TRBD1. Germline V gene lookup returns CDR1 SGHNT and CDR2 YENEEA. V shed 5 bases, J shed 4 bases, and the junction held 2 bases outside the gene matches. The CDR3 is made up of 12 amino acids.

CDR3 DNA sequence: TGTGCCACCAGCAGGGCCGGGACAGGGGGAAAACTGTTTTTT. Amino acids: CATSRAGTGGKLFF. V gene TRBV15 combines with J gene TRBJ1-4; 11 bases fit TRBD1. CDR1 is LNHNV and CDR2 is YYDKDF in the germline V gene (reference sequence). The V segment lost 3 bases and the J segment 10 bases; nucleotides outside the gene matches: 4. CDR3 length: 14 amino acids.

The chain joins TRBV7-6 to TRBJ2-2; D is unclear. CDR3 length equals 14 residues. Deletions cut 1 base from V and 1 base from J, with 4 bases between. Germline-derived CDR1 and CDR2 are SGHVS and FNYEAQ. CDR3 coding DNA: TGTGCCAGCAGCTTAGGTCAGAACACCGGGGAGCTGTTTTTT. This translates into CASSLGQNTGELFF.

This CDR3 is CASSRARAGNEQFF. The CDR3 DNA reads TGTGCCAGCTCCAGGGCCCGCGCCGGCAATGAGCAGTTCTTC. The rearrangement joins TRBV7-3 to TRBJ2-1; D might be TRBD1 (5 bases). CDR3 length equals 14 residues. Germline values: CDR1 SGHTA, CDR2 FQGTGA. Trimming stripped 8 bases from V and 6 bases from J, with 17 bases between. Looking up the rest from reference TRBV7-3 and TRBJ2-1 gives the full variable domain: GAGVSQTPSNKVTEKGKYVELRCDPISGHTALYWYRQSLGQGPEFLIYFQGTGAADDSGLPNDRFFAVRPEGSVSTLKIQRTERGDSAVYLCASSRARAGNEQFFGPGTRLTVL.

The rearrangement links TRBV6-5 to TRBJ1-1; TRBD1 matches at 9 bases. The CDR3 extends over 14 amino acids. Germline V gene sequence: CDR1 MNHEY, CDR2 SVGAGI. Germline trimming cut 6 bases from V and 7 bases from J; bases unmatched to any gene: 9. CDR3 sequence (DNA): TGTGCCAGCAGCCGACAGGGGGTGGTTGGTGAAGCTTTCTTT. It specifies CASSRQGVVGEAFF.

This clone was seen once. The genes are TRBV10-3 and TRBJ2-1, with D maybe TRBD2 (5 bases). The V end lost 4 bases, the J end lost 10 bases, and 11 bases lay between the germline ends. The germline V gene has CDR1 ENHRY and CDR2 SYGVKD. The CDR3 runs to 12 residues. DNA of the CDR3: TGTGCCATCAGTGGCCTGGAGGAGGAGCAGTTCTTC. This encodes CAISGLEEEQFF.

The CDR3 DNA follows: TGTGCCAGCAGCAAAGAATGGTCTAGCGGGAAATACGAGCAGTACTTC. As protein: CASSKEWSSGKYEQYF. V usage is TRBV21-1 and J usage is TRBJ2-7; the table assigns TRBD2, which was not confirmed against the DNA. TRBV21-1 is designated a pseudogene. The CDR3 is 16 residues long.

V usage is TRBV6-5 and J usage is TRBJ2-7; D ambiguous. Trimming left V 5 bases short and J 5 bases short, with 10 bases between. CDR3 length equals 12 residues. CDR1 and CDR2 (germline): MNHEY, SVGAGI. The CDR3 sequence is CASSPHLNEQYF. The DNA of the CDR3 is TGTGCCAGCAGTCCTCACTTGAACGAGCAGTACTTC.

The chain uses TRBV10-2 and TRBJ2-6, with D perhaps TRBD2 (6 bases). CDR1 WSHSY and CDR2 SAAADI come from the germline V gene. The CDR3 runs 14 residues. V was cut by 6 bases and J by 3 bases, with 9 bases left in between. Here the CDR3 DNA reads TGCGCCAGCAGGGGAGGAGTTGGGGCCAACGTCCTGACTTTC. Translated: CASRGGVGANVLTF.

This clone was counted between two and nine times. V and J are TRBV28 and TRBJ2-5, with 8 bases lining up with TRBD1. The CDR3 is 16 amino acids. The trim removed 4 bases at V and 5 bases at J, leaving 12 bases unmatched. Germline V gives CDR1 MDHEN, CDR2 SYDVKM. CDR3 sequence reads: CASSSSTGVSWETQYF. The CDR3 DNA is TGTGCCAGCAGTTCGTCGACAGGGGTTTCCTGGGAGACCCAGTACTTC.

This chain connects TRBV19 to TRBJ2-2; 12 nucleotides match TRBD2. Germline CDR1 reads LNHDA; CDR2 reads SQIVND (reference sequence). The CDR3 contains 17 residues. V trimming: 0 bases; J trimming: 13 bases; junction bases outside the gene matches: 12. The chain's CDR3 is CASSIDLGLAGLALLFF. The DNA for the CDR3 is TGTGCCAGTAGTATAGACCTCGGACTAGCGGGACTCGCCCTGCTGTTTTTT.

The chain couples TRBV27 to TRBJ1-4; D perhaps matches TRBD1 (6 bases). CDR1 MNHEY and CDR2 SMNVEV come from the germline V gene (reference sequence). The V end was cut by 6 bases, the J end by 4 bases, with 18 bases between. The CDR3 length is 16 residues. The CDR3 DNA sequence: TGTGCCAGCAGCAGGCGACCGACAGGTCTTAATGAAAAACTGTTTTTT. Its translation is CASSRRPTGLNEKLFF.

The chain joins TRBV7-2 to TRBJ1-5; D remains ambiguous. The V end was cut by 3 bases, the J end by 2 bases, with 11 bases between. This CDR3 is 15 amino acids long. CDR1 and CDR2 from the germline V gene are SGHTA and FQGNSA. DNA of the CDR3: TGTGCCAGCAGCTTCTTAACGGGTGGCAATCAGCCCCAGCATTTT. The encoded protein is CASSFLTGGNQPQHF. Complete variable domain (other parts from reference TRBV7-2 and TRBJ1-5): GAGVSQSPSNKVTEKGKDVELRCDPISGHTALYWYRQSLGQGLEFLIYFQGNSAPDKSGLPSDRFSAERTGGSVSTLTIQRTQQEDSAVYLCASSFLTGGNQPQHFGDGTRLSIL.

The rearrangement links TRBV28 to TRBJ2-5, with 8 bases identical to TRBD2. The V and J ends lost 6 bases and 7 bases, in that order; junction bases with no gene match: 7. Germline CDR1 MDHEN, CDR2 SYDVKM. CDR3 length: 13 residues. This CDR3 reads CASRTVAGLTQYF. CDR3 nucleotide sequence: TGTGCCAGCAGGACCGTAGCGGGGCTGACCCAGTACTTC.

The chain carries TRBV6-5 and TRBJ2-2, with 7 bases lining up with TRBD1. Unmatched junction bases numbered 4, after V lost 6 bases and J lost 3 bases. From germline, CDR1 is MNHEY and CDR2 SVGAGI. The CDR3 has 14 residues. The CDR3 DNA reads TGTGCCAGCAGACAGGGGTTGGACACCGGGGAGCTGTTTTTT. Its protein product is CASRQGLDTGELFF.

This clone was detected once. DNA of the CDR3: TGTGCCAGCAGTTACCCCGGGGGTTACAATGAGCAGTTCTTC. As protein: CASSYPGGYNEQFF. The chain combines TRBV6-5 with TRBJ2-1, with D maybe TRBD2 (6 bases). The CDR3 covers 14 residues. V gave up 2 bases and J gave up 4 bases, with 9 bases separating them. Germline V gives CDR1 MNHEY, CDR2 SVGAGI.

This clone was counted once. The rearrangement uses TRBV2 and TRBJ1-5, with D unclear. V was trimmed by 7 bases and J by 3 bases, leaving 10 bases between them. The CDR3 extends over 13 amino acids. CDR1 SNHLY and CDR2 FYNNEI come from the germline V gene. CDR3 DNA sequence: TGTGCCAGCATGAGGGAGCACAATCAGCCCCAGCATTTT. Its translation: CASMREHNQPQHF.

The J gene is TRBJ1-1, the V gene TRBV5-6, with TRBD1 matching 7 bases. This CDR3 has 17 residues. Germline V lookup: CDR1 SGHDT, CDR2 YYEEEE. Trimming cost V 2 bases and J 0 bases; bases outside gene matches: 10. The CDR3 region has the DNA TGTGCCAGCAGCTTTTTTACAGGGGAGAACATGAACACTGAAGCTTTCTTT. Amino acid sequence: CASSFFTGENMNTEAFF.